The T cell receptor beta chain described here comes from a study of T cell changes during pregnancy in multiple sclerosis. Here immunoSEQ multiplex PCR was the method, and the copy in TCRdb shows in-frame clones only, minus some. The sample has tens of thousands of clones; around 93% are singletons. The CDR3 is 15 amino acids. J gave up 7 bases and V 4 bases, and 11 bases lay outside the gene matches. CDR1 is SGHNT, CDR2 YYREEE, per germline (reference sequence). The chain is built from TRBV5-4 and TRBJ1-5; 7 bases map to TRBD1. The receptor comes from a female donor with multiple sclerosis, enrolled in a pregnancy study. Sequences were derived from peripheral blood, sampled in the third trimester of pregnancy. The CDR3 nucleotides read TGTGCCAGCAGCCCGGGAACAGGGGTGGACCAGCCCCAGCATTTT. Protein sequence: CASSPGTGVDQPQHF.